Here is one T cell receptor beta chain with its context. As yet, its antigen is unknown. An immunoSEQ assay, version v3.0, was performed at survey level. The method was immunoSEQ multiplex PCR; TCRdb's version includes in-frame clones alone and lacks a portion of them. Here the sample spans approximately 34,000 clones, 80% to 85% being singletons. This record comes from a study of long-term antiretroviral therapy in people with HIV. Findings and caveats of the study: Diversity remained lower than transplant donor controls, even though it increased after ART.

At least one PBMC sample before ART and at least two after were required. HIV-positive participants all received treatment in the United States. CDR3 length: 13 residues. The V gene lost 1 base and the J gene lost 7 bases, with 7 bases spanning the gap. CDR1 and CDR2 from the germline V gene are LGHNA and YSLEER. This sequence originates from a man between 18 and 29 years old with HIV. The sequenced sample was unsorted PBMCs, obtained 1 year after starting antiretroviral therapy. The rearrangement joins TRBV4-3 to TRBJ2-2, with D uncertain. The CDR3 region has the DNA TGCGCCAGCAGCCAAGCGAAGGGCGGGGAGCTGTTTTTT. Its translation is CASSQAKGGELFF.